This T cell receptor (beta chain) was obtained from a study of T cell clones after liver transplantation. The method was immunoSEQ multiplex PCR; TCRdb's version includes in-frame clones alone and lacks a portion of them. This table has about 120,000 clones, about nine tenths appearing once. The specimen comprised CD4+ T cells from blood, sampled 12 months after liver transplant. The clonotype comes from a human patient who received a liver transplant. These T cells may partly come from the graft donor.

DNA for the CDR3: TGTGCCAGCAGCCGTAGCGGGAGCACTGTCAATGAGCAGTTCTTC. This sequence encodes CASSRSGSTVNEQFF. The J gene is TRBJ2-1, the V gene TRBV5-4; TRBD2 aligns across 9 bases. The V segment lost 4 bases and the J segment 6 bases; nucleotides outside the gene matches: 8. The CDR3 totals 15 residues. Germline values: CDR1 SGHNT, CDR2 YYREEE (reference sequence).